These T cell receptor beta chains were read from a single sample in a study of shared clonotypes between healthy human individuals. Using immunoSEQ multiplex PCR, the repertoire was profiled, and TCRdb retains in-frame clones only, with some absent. The sample holds roughly 640,000 clones, 97% seen once. Material for sequencing was naive CD4+ T cells sorted from blood. The receptors shown here come from a woman aged 30 to 39 in good health. The CDR3 runs from the conserved cysteine through the conserved F or W. Fields, in order: V gene, D gene, clone size, J gene, CDR3 protein, CDR3 DNA. A D gene is named only where the DNA matches it firmly. Expanded clones are given a class, and other clones once, few, many or no size at all.

v_gene: TRBV10-1
d_gene: .
abundance: .
j_gene: TRBJ1-1
CDR3aa: CASSETLGGTEAFF
CDR3nt: TGCGCCAGCAGTGAGACTTTGGGCGGTACTGAAGCTTTCTTT

v_gene: TRBV20-1
d_gene: .
abundance: .
j_gene: TRBJ1-5
CDR3aa: CSARGRQPQHF
CDR3nt: TGCAGTGCTAGGGGTCGCCAGCCCCAGCATTTT

v_gene: TRBV28
d_gene: .
abundance: .
j_gene: TRBJ2-7
CDR3aa: CASRGVGRNLRWEQYF
CDR3nt: TGTGCCAGCAGGGGCGTAGGACGGAACTTGAGATGGGAGCAGTACTTC

v_gene: TRBV11-2
d_gene: .
abundance: .
j_gene: TRBJ2-7
CDR3aa: CASSLDRRREQYF
CDR3nt: TGTGCCAGCAGCTTAGATCGGCGGCGCGAGCAGTACTTC

v_gene: TRBV27
d_gene: .
abundance: .
j_gene: TRBJ1-4
CDR3aa: CASSFSTNEKLFF
CDR3nt: TGTGCCAGCAGTTTCTCAACTAATGAAAAACTGTTTTTT

v_gene: TRBV12-5
d_gene: TRBD2
abundance: .
j_gene: TRBJ2-1
CDR3aa: CASGTDRGGEQFF
CDR3nt: TGTGCTAGTGGTACCGACCGGGGGGGTGAGCAGTTCTTC

v_gene: TRBV28
d_gene: .
abundance: .
j_gene: TRBJ2-1
CDR3aa: CASSLVPGNRYNEQFF
CDR3nt: TGTGCCAGCAGTTTGGTGCCAGGGAATAGGTACAATGAGCAGTTCTTC

v_gene: TRBV19
d_gene: .
abundance: .
j_gene: TRBJ1-5
CDR3aa: CASKDFSRGNQPQHF
CDR3nt: TGTGCCAGTAAAGACTTCTCGCGCGGCAATCAGCCCCAGCATTTT

v_gene: TRBV28
d_gene: .
abundance: once
j_gene: TRBJ2-1
CDR3aa: CASRWRAHEQFF
CDR3nt: TGTGCCAGCAGATGGAGGGCCCATGAGCAGTTCTTC

v_gene: TRBV7-3
d_gene: TRBD1
abundance: .
j_gene: TRBJ1-5
CDR3aa: CASSALRDRGERSNQPQHF
CDR3nt: TGTGCCAGCAGCGCCCTGAGGGACAGGGGTGAAAGGAGCAATCAGCCCCAGCATTTT

v_gene: TRBV28
d_gene: .
abundance: .
j_gene: TRBJ1-1
CDR3aa: CASSFLYRPNTEAFF
CDR3nt: TGTGCCAGCAGTTTTTTGTACCGACCGAACACTGAAGCTTTCTTT

v_gene: TRBV4-1
d_gene: .
abundance: .
j_gene: TRBJ1-2
CDR3aa: CASSPSPGTSYGYTF
CDR3nt: TGCGCCAGCAGCCCCTCCCCGGGAACGAGCTATGGCTACACCTTC

v_gene: TRBV19
d_gene: TRBD2
abundance: .
j_gene: TRBJ2-1
CDR3aa: CASSSLAGLEQFF
CDR3nt: TGTGCCAGTAGTTCCCTAGCGGGGCTTGAGCAGTTCTTC

v_gene: TRBV5-4
d_gene: .
abundance: .
j_gene: TRBJ2-7
CDR3aa: CASSLAPPDEQYF
CDR3nt: TGTGCCAGCAGCTTGGCACCGCCTGACGAGCAGTACTTC

v_gene: TRBV13
d_gene: .
abundance: .
j_gene: TRBJ2-2
CDR3aa: CASSWNTGELFF
CDR3nt: TGTGCCAGCAGCTGGAACACCGGGGAGCTGTTTTTT

v_gene: TRBV28
d_gene: TRBD1
abundance: .
j_gene: TRBJ2-1
CDR3aa: CASSLFTGVEQFF
CDR3nt: TGTGCCAGCAGTTTATTCACAGGGGTCGAGCAGTTCTTC

v_gene: TRBV15
d_gene: TRBD2
abundance: .
j_gene: TRBJ2-2
CDR3aa: CATSTPLAGGPTGTGELFF
CDR3nt: TGTGCCACCAGCACTCCACTAGCGGGAGGGCCTACGGGCACCGGGGAGCTGTTTTTT

v_gene: TRBV5-1
d_gene: TRBD1
abundance: once
j_gene: TRBJ2-7
CDR3aa: CASSLGQGPYEQYF
CDR3nt: TGCGCCAGCAGCTTGGGACAGGGTCCCTACGAGCAGTACTTC

v_gene: TRBV27
d_gene: .
abundance: .
j_gene: TRBJ1-1
CDR3aa: CASSRRVNTEAFF
CDR3nt: TGTGCCAGCTCGCGGAGGGTGAACACTGAAGCTTTCTTT

v_gene: TRBV5-8
d_gene: .
abundance: once
j_gene: TRBJ2-7
CDR3aa: CASSLNREGYF
CDR3nt: TGTGCCAGCAGCTTGAATAGAGAGGGGTACTTC

v_gene: TRBV28
d_gene: .
abundance: .
j_gene: TRBJ1-5
CDR3aa: CASSWGDQPQHF
CDR3nt: TGTGCCAGCAGTTGGGGAGATCAGCCCCAGCATTTT

v_gene: TRBV19
d_gene: TRBD1
abundance: .
j_gene: TRBJ2-7
CDR3aa: CASSAGDRESEQYF
CDR3nt: TGTGCCAGTAGTGCCGGGGACAGGGAGTCGGAGCAGTACTTC

v_gene: TRBV7-2
d_gene: TRBD2
abundance: .
j_gene: TRBJ2-1
CDR3aa: CASSPLAGEYNEQFF
CDR3nt: TGTGCCAGCAGCCCTCTCGCGGGAGAGTACAATGAGCAGTTCTTC

v_gene: TRBV28
d_gene: TRBD1
abundance: .
j_gene: TRBJ1-3
CDR3aa: CASSWDSPLPGNTIYF
CDR3nt: TGTGCCAGCAGTTGGGACAGCCCTCTTCCTGGAAACACCATATATTTT

v_gene: TRBV28
d_gene: TRBD1
abundance: .
j_gene: TRBJ1-5
CDR3aa: CASSAGTGAGQPQHF
CDR3nt: TGTGCCAGCAGTGCCGGGACAGGGGCCGGTCAGCCCCAGCATTTT

v_gene: TRBV5-1
d_gene: .
abundance: .
j_gene: TRBJ1-5
CDR3aa: CASSLGGEGDQPQHF
CDR3nt: TGCGCCAGCAGCCTTGGCGGGGAGGGGGACCAGCCCCAGCATTTT

v_gene: TRBV15
d_gene: TRBD1
abundance: .
j_gene: TRBJ1-6
CDR3aa: CATSRDLAGGRYLHF
CDR3nt: TGTGCCACCAGCAGAGATCTGGCAGGGGGGCGGTACCTCCACTTT